This T cell receptor beta chain stems from a study of T cell responses to AZD1222 COVID-19 vaccine. Study details: Samples with a second dose at about 4 or about 12 weeks were pooled together. Overall study results and limits: It was only a handful of AZD1222 recipients who were seropositive at baseline. Spike was spanned by vaccine-associated CD4 TCRs, which were dominant at 160-218 and 743-854. Close to half of spike-specific TCRs reportedly recognize unmutated variant regions.

The assay was immunoSEQ multiplex PCR, and TCRdb's table has in-frame clones only and misses some. The repertoire holds about 150,000 clones, over 75% seen once, with 1.1% to 1.5% in the top ten. The CDR3 has 14 residues. V was pared by 6 bases and J by 0 bases, with 9 bases between. Germline lookup yields CDR1 SQVTM and CDR2 ANQGSEA. As regards this clone: Antigen unknown.

This TCR was recovered from an adult in good health. This sample comprised peripheral blood, obtained on day 0 of AZD1222 vaccination. V usage is TRBV29-1 and J usage is TRBJ1-6, with D maybe TRBD1 (5 bases). The CDR3 loop is CSVRDSSYNSPLHF. CDR3 in DNA: TGCAGCGTCCGCGACAGCTCCTATAATTCACCCCTCCACTTT.